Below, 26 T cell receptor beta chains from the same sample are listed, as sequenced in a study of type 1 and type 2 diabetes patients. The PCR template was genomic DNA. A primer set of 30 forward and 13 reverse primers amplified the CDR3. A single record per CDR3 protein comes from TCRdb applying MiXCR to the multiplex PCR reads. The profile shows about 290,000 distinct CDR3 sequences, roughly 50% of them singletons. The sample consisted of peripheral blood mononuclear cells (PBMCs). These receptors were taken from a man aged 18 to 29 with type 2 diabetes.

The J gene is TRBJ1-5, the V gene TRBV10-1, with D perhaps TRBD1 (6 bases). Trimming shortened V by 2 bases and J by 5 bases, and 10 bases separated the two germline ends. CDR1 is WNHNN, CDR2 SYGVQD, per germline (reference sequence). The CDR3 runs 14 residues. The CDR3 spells CASSEGGGDQPQHF. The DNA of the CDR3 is TGCGCCAGCAGTGAGGGCGGGGGCGATCAGCCCCAGCATTTT.

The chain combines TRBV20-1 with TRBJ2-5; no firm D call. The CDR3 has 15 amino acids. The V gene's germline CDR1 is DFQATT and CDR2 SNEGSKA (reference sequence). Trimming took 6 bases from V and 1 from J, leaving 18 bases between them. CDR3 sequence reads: CSAEPLGIGQETQYF. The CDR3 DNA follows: TGCAGTGCCGAACCCCTGGGGATAGGCCAAGAGACCCAGTACTTC.

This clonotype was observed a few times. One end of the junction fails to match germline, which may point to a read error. The CDR3 region has the DNA TGTGCTAGCAGCTCCGGACAGGGGGTAGGAGAGACCCAGTACTTC. This gives the protein CASSSGQGVGETQYF. The chain links TRBV7-7 to TRBJ2-5; 10 bases are shared with TRBD1. This CDR3 comprises 15 residues. Germline V gene data show CDR1 as SSHAT and CDR2 as FNYEAQ (reference sequence).

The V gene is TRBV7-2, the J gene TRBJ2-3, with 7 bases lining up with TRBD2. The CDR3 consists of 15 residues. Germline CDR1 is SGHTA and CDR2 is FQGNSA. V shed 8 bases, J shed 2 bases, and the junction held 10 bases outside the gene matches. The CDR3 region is CASSPGTTDTDTQYF. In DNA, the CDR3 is TGTGCCAGCTCACCGGGGACTACAGACACAGATACGCAGTATTTT.

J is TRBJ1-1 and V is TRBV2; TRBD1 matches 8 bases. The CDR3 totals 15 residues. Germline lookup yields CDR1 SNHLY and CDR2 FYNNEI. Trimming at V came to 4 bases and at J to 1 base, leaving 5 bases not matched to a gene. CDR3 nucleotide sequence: TGTGCCAGCAGTGCAGGGGGCTTAGGGAACACTGAAGCTTTCTTT. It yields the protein CASSAGGLGNTEAFF.

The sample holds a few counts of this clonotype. The CDR3 is CASSFGGGLAATGELFF. The CDR3, as DNA: TGTGCCAGCAGCTTCGGGGGTGGACTAGCGGCAACCGGGGAGCTGTTTTTT. The V gene is TRBV5-8, the J gene TRBJ2-2; 10 bases align to TRBD2. The CDR3 covers 17 residues. Germline V gene data show CDR1 as SGHTS and CDR2 as YDEGEE. J was trimmed by 5 bases and V by 2 bases; bases with no gene match: 9.

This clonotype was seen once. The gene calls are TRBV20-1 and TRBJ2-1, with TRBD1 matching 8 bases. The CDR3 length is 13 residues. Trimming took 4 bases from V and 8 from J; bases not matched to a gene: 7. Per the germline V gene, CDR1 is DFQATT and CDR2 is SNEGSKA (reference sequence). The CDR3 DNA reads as TGCAGTGCTACGGACAGGGAAGGAGATGAGCAGTTCTTC. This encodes CSATDREGDEQFF.

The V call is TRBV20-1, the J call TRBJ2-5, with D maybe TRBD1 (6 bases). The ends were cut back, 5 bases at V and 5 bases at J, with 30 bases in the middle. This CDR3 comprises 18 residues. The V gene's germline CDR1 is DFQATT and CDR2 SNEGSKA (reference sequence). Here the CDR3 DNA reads TGCAGTGCTGGACTTGGCTTGGGACACGCCATGACGCGGGAGACCCAGTACTTC. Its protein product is CSAGLGLGHAMTRETQYF.

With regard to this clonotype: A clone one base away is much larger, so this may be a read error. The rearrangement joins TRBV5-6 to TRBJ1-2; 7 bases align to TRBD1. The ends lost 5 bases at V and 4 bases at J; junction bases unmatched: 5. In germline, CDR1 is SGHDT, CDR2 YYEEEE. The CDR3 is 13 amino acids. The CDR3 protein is CASSLPGGYGYTF. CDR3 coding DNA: TGTGCCAGCAGTTTGCCAGGGGGCTATGGCTACACCTTC.

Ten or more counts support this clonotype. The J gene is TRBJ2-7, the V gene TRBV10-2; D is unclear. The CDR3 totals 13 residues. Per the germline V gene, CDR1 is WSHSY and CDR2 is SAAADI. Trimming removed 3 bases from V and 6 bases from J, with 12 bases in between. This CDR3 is CASSESRPVEQYF. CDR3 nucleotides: TGCGCCAGCAGTGAAAGTCGCCCAGTCGAGCAGTACTTC.

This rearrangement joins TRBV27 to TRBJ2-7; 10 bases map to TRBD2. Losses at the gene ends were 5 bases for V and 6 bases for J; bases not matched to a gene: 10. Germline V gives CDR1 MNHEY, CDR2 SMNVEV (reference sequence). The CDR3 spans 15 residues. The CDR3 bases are TGTGCCAGCAGTCCTAGGGCTAGCGGGAGTCGCGAGCAGTACTTC. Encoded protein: CASSPRASGSREQYF.

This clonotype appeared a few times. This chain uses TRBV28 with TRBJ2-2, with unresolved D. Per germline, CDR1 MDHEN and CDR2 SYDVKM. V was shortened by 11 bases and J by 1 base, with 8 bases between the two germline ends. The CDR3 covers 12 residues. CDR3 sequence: CAAERNTGELFF. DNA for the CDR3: TGTGCCGCCGAGCGGAACACCGGGGAGCTGTTTTTT.

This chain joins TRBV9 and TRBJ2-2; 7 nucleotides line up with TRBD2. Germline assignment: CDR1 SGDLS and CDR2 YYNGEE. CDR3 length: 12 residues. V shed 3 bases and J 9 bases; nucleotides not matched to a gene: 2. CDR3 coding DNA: TGTGCCAGCAGCGGGGGGGGAAGGGAGCTGTTTTTT. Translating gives CASSGGGRELFF.

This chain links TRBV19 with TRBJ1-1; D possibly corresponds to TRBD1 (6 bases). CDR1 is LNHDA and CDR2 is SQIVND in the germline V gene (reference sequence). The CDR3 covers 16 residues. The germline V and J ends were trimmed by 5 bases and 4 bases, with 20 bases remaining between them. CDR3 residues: CASSRRGAKGGTEAFF. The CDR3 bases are TGTGCCAGTAGTCGTCGGGGGGCAAAAGGGGGCACTGAAGCTTTCTTT.

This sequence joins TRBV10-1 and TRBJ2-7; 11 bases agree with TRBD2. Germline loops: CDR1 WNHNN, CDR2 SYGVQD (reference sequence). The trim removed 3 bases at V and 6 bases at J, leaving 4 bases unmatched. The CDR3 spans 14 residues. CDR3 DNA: TGCGCCAGCAGTGAACTAGCGGGGGACTCCGAGCAGTACTTC. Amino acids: CASSELAGDSEQYF.

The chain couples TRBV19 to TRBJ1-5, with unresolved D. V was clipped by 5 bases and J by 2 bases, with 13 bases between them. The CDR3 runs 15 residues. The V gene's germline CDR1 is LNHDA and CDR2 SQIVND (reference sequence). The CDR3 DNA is TGTGCCAGTAGTCCCTTATATGGAGGCAATCAGCCCCAGCATTTT. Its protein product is CASSPLYGGNQPQHF.

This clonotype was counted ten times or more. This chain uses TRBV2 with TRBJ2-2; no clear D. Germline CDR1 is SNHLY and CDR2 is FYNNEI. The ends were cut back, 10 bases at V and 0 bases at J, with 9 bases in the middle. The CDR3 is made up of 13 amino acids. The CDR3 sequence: CAIRRANTGELFF. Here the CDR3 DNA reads TGTGCCATCCGACGGGCGAACACCGGGGAGCTGTTTTTT.

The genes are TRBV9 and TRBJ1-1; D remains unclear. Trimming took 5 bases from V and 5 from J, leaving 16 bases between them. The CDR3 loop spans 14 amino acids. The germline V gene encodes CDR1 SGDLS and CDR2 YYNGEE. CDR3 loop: CASSEETVWTEAFF. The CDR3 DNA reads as TGTGCCAGCAGTGAGGAAACGGTTTGGACTGAAGCTTTCTTT.

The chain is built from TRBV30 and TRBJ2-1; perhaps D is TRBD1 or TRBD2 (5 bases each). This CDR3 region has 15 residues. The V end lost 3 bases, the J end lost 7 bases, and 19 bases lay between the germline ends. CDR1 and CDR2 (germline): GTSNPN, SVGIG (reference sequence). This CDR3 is CAWSKGRWGSNEQFF. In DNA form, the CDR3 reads TGTGCCTGGAGCAAGGGCAGGTGGGGGTCGAATGAGCAGTTCTTC.

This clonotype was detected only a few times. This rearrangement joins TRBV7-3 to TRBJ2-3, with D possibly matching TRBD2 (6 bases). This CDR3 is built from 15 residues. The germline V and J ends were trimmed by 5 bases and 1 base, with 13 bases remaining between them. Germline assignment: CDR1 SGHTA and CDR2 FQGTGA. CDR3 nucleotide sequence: TGTGCCAGCAGCCCTTTGGGGGGAGGCACAGATACGCAGTATTTT. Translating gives CASSPLGGGTDTQYF.

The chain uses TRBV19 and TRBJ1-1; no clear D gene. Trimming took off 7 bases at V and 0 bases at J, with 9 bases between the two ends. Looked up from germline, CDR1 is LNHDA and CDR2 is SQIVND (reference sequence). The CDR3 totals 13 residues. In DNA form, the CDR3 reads TGTGCCAGTAAGTACTACATGAACACTGAAGCTTTCTTT. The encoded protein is CASKYYMNTEAFF. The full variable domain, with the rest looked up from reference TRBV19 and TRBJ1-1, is DGGITQSPKYLFRKEGQNVTLSCEQNLNHDAMYWYRQDPGQGLRLIYYSQIVNDFQKGDIAEGYSVSREKKESFPLTVTSAQKNPTAFYLCASKYYMNTEAFFGQGTRLTVV.

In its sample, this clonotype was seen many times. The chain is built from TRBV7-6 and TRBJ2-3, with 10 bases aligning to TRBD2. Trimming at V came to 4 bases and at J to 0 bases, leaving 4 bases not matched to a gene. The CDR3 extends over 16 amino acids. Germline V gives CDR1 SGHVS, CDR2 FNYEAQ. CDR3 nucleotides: TGTGCCAGCAGCTCAAGACTAGCGGGTAGCACAGATACGCAGTATTTT. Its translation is CASSSRLAGSTDTQYF.

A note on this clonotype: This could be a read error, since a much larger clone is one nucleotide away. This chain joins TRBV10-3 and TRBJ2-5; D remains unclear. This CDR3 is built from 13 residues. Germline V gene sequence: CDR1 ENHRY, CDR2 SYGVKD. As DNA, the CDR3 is TGTGCCATCAAAGGGCCGGACCAAGAGACCCGGTACTTC. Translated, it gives CAIKGPDQETRYF.

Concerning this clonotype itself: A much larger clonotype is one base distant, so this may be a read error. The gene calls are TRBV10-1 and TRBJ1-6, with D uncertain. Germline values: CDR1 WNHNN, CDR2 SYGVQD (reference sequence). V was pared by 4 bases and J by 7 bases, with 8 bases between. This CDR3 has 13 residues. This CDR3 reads CASSAQENSPLHF. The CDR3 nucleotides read TGCGCCAGCAGTGCCCAGGAGAATTCACCCCTCCACTTT.

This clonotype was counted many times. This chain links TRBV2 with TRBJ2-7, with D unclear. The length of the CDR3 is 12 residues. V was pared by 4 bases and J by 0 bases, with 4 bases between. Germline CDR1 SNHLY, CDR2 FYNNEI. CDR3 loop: CASSALSYEQYF. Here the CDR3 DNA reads TGTGCCAGCAGTGCCCTCTCCTACGAGCAGTACTTC.

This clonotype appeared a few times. The CDR3 is CASKKTGGLNSPLHF. CDR3 DNA sequence: TGTGCCAGCAAAAAGACAGGGGGCCTGAATTCACCCCTCCACTTT. This sequence joins TRBV2 and TRBJ1-6; 10 bases align to TRBD1. In germline, CDR1 is SNHLY, CDR2 FYNNEI. The CDR3 sequence is 15 residues long. V dropped 7 bases and J dropped 7; count of bases not matched to a gene: 7. The whole variable domain, filled in from reference TRBV2 and TRBJ1-6, reads EPEVTQTPSHQVTQMGQEVILRCVPISNHLYFYWYRQILGQKVEFLVSFYNNEISEKSEIFDDQFSVERPDGSNFTLKIRSTKLEDSAMYFCASKKTGGLNSPLHFGNGTRLTVT.